This T cell receptor (beta chain) is drawn from a study of OX40 agonist ivuxolimab in advanced cancers. TCRdb's copy holds only in-frame clones and misses some; the assay was immunoSEQ multiplex PCR. Here the sample spans about 100,000 clones, approximately 90% being singletons. The sample consisted of CD4+ or CD8+ T cells sorted from blood, taken in a trial of the OX40 agonist ivuxolimab. This TCR was recovered from an adult with an advanced solid tumor such as melanoma, head and neck, liver or kidney cancer.

The CDR3 DNA follows: TGTGCCAGTAGTATCAGGACAGCCGGTCCCGGCTCCTACGAGCAGTACTTC. Protein: CASSIRTAGPGSYEQYF. This chain joins TRBV19 and TRBJ2-7, with D tentatively TRBD1 (6 bases). From germline, CDR1 is LNHDA and CDR2 SQIVND (reference sequence). The CDR3 extends over 17 amino acids. Trimming cost V 3 bases and J 0 bases, with 18 bases left between them.